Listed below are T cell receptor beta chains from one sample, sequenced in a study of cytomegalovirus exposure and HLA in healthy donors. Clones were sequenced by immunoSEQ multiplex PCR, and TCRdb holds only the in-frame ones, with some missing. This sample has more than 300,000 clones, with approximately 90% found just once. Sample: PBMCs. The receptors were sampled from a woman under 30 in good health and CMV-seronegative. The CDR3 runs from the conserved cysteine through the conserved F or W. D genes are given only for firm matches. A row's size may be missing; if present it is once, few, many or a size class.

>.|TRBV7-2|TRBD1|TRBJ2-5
CASSADRGETQYF
TGTGCCAGCAGCGCTGACAGGGGAGAGACCCAGTACTTC
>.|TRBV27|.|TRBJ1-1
CASSLSGQVNTEAFF
TGTGCCAGCAGTTTATCGGGGCAGGTGAACACTGAAGCTTTCTTT
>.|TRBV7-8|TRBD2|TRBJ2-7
CASSLGASGMGYEQYF
TGTGCCAGCAGCTTAGGTGCTAGCGGGATGGGATACGAGCAGTACTTC
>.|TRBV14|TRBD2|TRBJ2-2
CASSQSRLAGGRTGELFF
TGTGCCAGCAGCCAATCTCGGCTAGCGGGAGGGAGGACCGGGGAGCTGTTTTTT
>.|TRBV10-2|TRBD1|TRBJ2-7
CASRRTGAYEQYF
TGCGCCAGCAGGCGGACAGGGGCCTACGAGCAGTACTTC
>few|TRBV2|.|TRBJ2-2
CASSGEYSGELFF
TGTGCCAGCAGTGGGGAGTACTCCGGGGAGCTGTTTTTT
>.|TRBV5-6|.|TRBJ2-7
CASSLGDTREQYF
TGTGCCAGCAGCTTGGGGGACACCCGAGAGCAGTACTTC
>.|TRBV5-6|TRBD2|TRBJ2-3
CASSPRTSGKVRSTQYF
TGTGCCAGCAGCCCCCGGACTAGCGGGAAAGTTCGCAGTACGCAGTATTTT
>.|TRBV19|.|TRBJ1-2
CASSRQSRDYGYTF
TGTGCCAGTAGTAGACAGAGCAGAGACTATGGCTACACCTTC
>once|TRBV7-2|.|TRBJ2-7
CASSPNPNYEQYF
TGTGCCAGCAGCCCGAACCCTAACTACGAGCAGTACTTC
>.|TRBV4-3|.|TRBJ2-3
CASSQDRVTSTDTQYF
TGCGCCAGCAGCCAAGATAGAGTCACCAGCACAGATACGCAGTATTTT
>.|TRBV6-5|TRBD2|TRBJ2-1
CASSHSGRFNNEQFF
TGTGCCAGCTCACATAGCGGGAGGTTCAACAATGAGCAGTTCTTC
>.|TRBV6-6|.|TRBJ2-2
CASSYPYDSVPGELFF
TGTGCCAGCAGTTATCCGTACGACAGTGTTCCCGGGGAGCTGTTTTTT
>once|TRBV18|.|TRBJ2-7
CASSPLSTDYEQYF
TGTGCCAGCTCACCACTCTCGACAGACTACGAGCAGTACTTC
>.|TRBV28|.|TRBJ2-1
CASRNTRNEQFF
TGTGCCAGCAGGAATACGAGGAATGAGCAGTTCTTC
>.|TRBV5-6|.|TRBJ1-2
CASSLNRDGGYTF
TGTGCCAGCAGCTTGAACAGGGACGGCGGCTACACCTTC
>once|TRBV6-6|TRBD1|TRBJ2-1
CATGQGALNEQFF
TGTGCCACCGGACAGGGGGCCCTCAATGAGCAGTTCTTC
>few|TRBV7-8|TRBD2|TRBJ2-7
CASRPLGLAGGASYEQYF
TGTGCCAGCAGACCACTGGGACTAGCGGGAGGTGCCTCCTACGAGCAGTACTTC
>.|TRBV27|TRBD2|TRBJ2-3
CASRRSGRARGDTQYF
TGTGCCAGCAGGCGGAGCGGGAGGGCCAGAGGAGATACGCAGTATTTT
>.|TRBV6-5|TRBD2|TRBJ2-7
CASSTGTSGEQYF
TGTGCCAGCAGCACCGGGACTAGCGGCGAGCAGTACTTC
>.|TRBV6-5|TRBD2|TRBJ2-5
CASSYFSAGGPETQYF
TGTGCCAGCAGTTACTTCTCGGCGGGAGGGCCCGAGACCCAGTACTTC
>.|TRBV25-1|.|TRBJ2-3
CASNLGARRNTDTQYF
TGTGCCAGCAACCTGGGGGCGCGCAGGAACACAGATACGCAGTATTTT